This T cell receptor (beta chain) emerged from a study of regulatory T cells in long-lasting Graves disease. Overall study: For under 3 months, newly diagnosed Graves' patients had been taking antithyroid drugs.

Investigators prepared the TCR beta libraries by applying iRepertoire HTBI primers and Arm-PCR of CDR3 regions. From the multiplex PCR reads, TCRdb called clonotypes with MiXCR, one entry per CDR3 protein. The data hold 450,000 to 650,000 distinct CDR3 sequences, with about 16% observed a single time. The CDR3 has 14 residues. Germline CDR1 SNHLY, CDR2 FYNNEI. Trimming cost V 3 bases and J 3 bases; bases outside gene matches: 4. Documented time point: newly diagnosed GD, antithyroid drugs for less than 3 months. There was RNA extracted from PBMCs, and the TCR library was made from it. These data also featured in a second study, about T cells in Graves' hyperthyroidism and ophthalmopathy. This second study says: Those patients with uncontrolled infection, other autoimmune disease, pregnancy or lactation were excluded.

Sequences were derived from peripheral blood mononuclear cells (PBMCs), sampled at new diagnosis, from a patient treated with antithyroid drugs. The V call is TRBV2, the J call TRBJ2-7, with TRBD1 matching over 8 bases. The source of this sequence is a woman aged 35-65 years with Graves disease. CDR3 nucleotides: TGTGCCAGCAGTGACAGGACAGGGATCTACGAGCAGTACTTC. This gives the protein CASSDRTGIYEQYF.